This T cell receptor (beta chain) was retrieved from a study of response to subunit inactivated influenza vaccine. The V gene's germline CDR1 is MGHRA and CDR2 YSYEKL. This CDR3 region has 15 residues. Deletions cut 3 bases from V and 1 base from J, with 12 bases between. In regard to this clonotype: Its antigen remains unknown.

Study observations and caveats: It was suggested by the authors that few new T cells are recruited by each seasonal influenza vaccination.

TCRdb called the RT-PCR reads again in MiXCR, with one record for every CDR3 protein. The data hold 150,000 to 200,000 distinct CDR3 sequences, with approximately 12% observed a single time. The sample was also linked to a second study, of T cells expressing NK-cell markers. That report adds: Researchers built TCR beta cDNA using 5'RACE template switching with UMIs. Repertoires of TCR beta were obtained from T cells sorted as CD3+CD56+NKG2C+, CD3+CD56+NKG2C- and CD3+CD56-NKG2C+. Unclear, still, was the HCMV specificity of the expanded NKG2C+ T cell clones.

The receptor was isolated from a man over 45 who received an inactivated influenza vaccine. V is TRBV4-1 and J is TRBJ1-1, with D uncertain. The source material was CD8+ T cells sorted from PBMCs, sampled less than 13 days after vaccination. CDR3 DNA: TGCGCCAGCAGCCAGAGTTTGACCGCGAACACTGAAGCTTTCTTT. Residues: CASSQSLTANTEAFF.